This passage covers 25 T cell receptor beta chains from one sample sequenced in a study of control samples from healthy donors and cancer patients. Method: immunoSEQ multiplex PCR; TCRdb's copy keeps in-frame clones and lacks some. Of about 120,000 clones listed, 80% to 90% are singletons. What was sequenced was blood. Receptors originate from a man aged 35 to 55 in good health.

V is TRBV7-2 and J is TRBJ1-2, with a possible D match to TRBD1 (5 bases). CDR3 length: 14 residues. V was trimmed by 2 bases and J by 4 bases, leaving 11 bases between them. CDR1 SGHTA and CDR2 FQGNSA come from the germline V gene. For the CDR3, the DNA is TGTGCCAGCAGCTTATCGGACACAAGCTATGGCTACACCTTC. The encoded protein is CASSLSDTSYGYTF.

This rearrangement joins TRBV12-3 or TRBV12-4 to TRBJ1-5; TRBD1 aligns across 7 bases. The CDR3 spans 13 residues. V shed 7 bases and J 6 bases; nucleotides not matched to a gene: 6. The CDR3: CASTRTGVQPQHF. The CDR3 region has the DNA TGTGCCAGCACCCGGACAGGCGTTCAGCCCCAGCATTTT.

The V call is TRBV15, the J call TRBJ2-5, with TRBD1 as a possible D gene (8 bases). V lost 8 bases, J lost 5 bases, and 15 bases lay in between. The CDR3 is 13 amino acids. Per germline, CDR1 LNHNV and CDR2 YYDKDF (reference sequence). DNA for the CDR3: TGTGCCACCTACGGACAGGGAGGGGAGACCCAGTACTTC. As protein: CATYGQGGETQYF.

The gene calls are TRBV6-2 or TRBV6-3 and TRBJ1-1; 9 nucleotides agree with TRBD1. V lost 4 bases, J lost 4 bases, and 10 bases stayed unmatched. Germline V lookup: CDR1 MNHEY, CDR2 SVGEGT. The CDR3 consists of 16 residues. The DNA of the CDR3 is TGTGCCAGCAGTTCTCGACAGGGGGGGCTTGGCACTGAAGCTTTCTTT. It is translated as CASSSRQGGLGTEAFF.

The gene calls are TRBV6-2 or TRBV6-3 and TRBJ2-2, with D possibly TRBD2 on 6 matching bases. CDR3 size: 20 residues. CDR1 is MNHEY and CDR2 is SVGEGT in the germline V gene. The V gene lost 0 bases and the J gene lost 0 bases, with 20 bases spanning the gap. Here the CDR3 reads CASSYSIFGSGPSNTGELFF. The CDR3 DNA reads as TGTGCCAGCAGTTACTCGATTTTTGGTAGCGGCCCATCGAACACCGGGGAGCTGTTTTTT.

CDR3 DNA: TGTGCCAGCAGTTACGCAACCGGGACAGGGCGCCAGCCCCAGCATTTT. This translates into CASSYATGTGRQPQHF. The rearrangement uses TRBV6-2 or TRBV6-3 and TRBJ1-5, with TRBD1 matching 9 bases. The V and J ends lost 2 bases and 7 bases, in that order; junction bases with no gene match: 9. Per the germline V gene, CDR1 is MNHEY and CDR2 is SVGEGT. The CDR3 contains 16 residues.

J is TRBJ1-6 and V is TRBV6-5; D possibly corresponds to TRBD1 (5 bases). The ends were cut back, 0 bases at V and 8 bases at J, with 11 bases in the middle. The germline V gene has CDR1 MNHEY and CDR2 SVGAGI. This CDR3 has 15 amino acids. In DNA form, the CDR3 reads TGTGCCAGCAGTTACTCTTGGCAGGGTGATTCACCCCTCCACTTT. Translated, it gives CASSYSWQGDSPLHF.

The gene calls are TRBV6-5 and TRBJ2-5; 9 bases match TRBD2. CDR3 length equals 15 residues. CDR1 and CDR2 (germline): MNHEY, SVGAGI. The V segment lost 1 base and the J segment 5 bases; nucleotides outside the gene matches: 5. The CDR3 is CASSYLAGVRETQYF. In nucleotides, the CDR3 is TGTGCCAGCAGTTACTTAGCGGGGGTTCGGGAGACCCAGTACTTC.

The chain carries TRBV10-3 and TRBJ2-3; D call uncertain. CDR1 and CDR2 (germline): ENHRY, SYGVKD. The CDR3 extends over 12 amino acids. CDR3 residues: CGTGPSTDTQYF. CDR3 bases: TGTGGGACGGGCCCTAGCACAGATACGCAGTATTTT.

In its sample, this clone was seen once. This chain joins TRBV24-1 and TRBJ2-1, with D maybe TRBD1 (6 bases). CDR1 is KGHDR and CDR2 is SFDVKD in the germline V gene. The CDR3 consists of 16 residues. V was cut by 4 bases and J by 0 bases, with 12 bases left in between. The CDR3 region has the DNA TGTGCCACCAGTGACCGACAGGTCGGCTCCTACAATGAGCAGTTCTTC. Encoded protein: CATSDRQVGSYNEQFF.

Only one count was recorded for this clone. The DNA of the CDR3 is TGTGCCAGCAGCTTAGTGCGGGGGGGCAGGGGGGAGCTGTTTTTT. It encodes CASSLVRGGRGELFF. The chain joins TRBV7-8 to TRBJ2-2, with 9 bases that match TRBD2. CDR1 is SGHVS, CDR2 FQNEAQ, per germline. J gave up 8 bases and V 1 base, and 5 bases lay outside the gene matches. CDR3 length: 15 amino acids.

V gene TRBV27 combines with J gene TRBJ2-3; tentative D call: TRBD1 (5 bases). The germline V gene encodes CDR1 MNHEY and CDR2 SMNVEV (reference sequence). The CDR3 has 16 amino acids. V lost 6 bases and J lost 4, with 20 bases in between. The CDR3 loop is CASSPIRFQGADTQYF. The CDR3 DNA reads as TGTGCCAGCAGCCCGATCAGGTTCCAGGGTGCAGATACGCAGTATTTT.

This sequence joins TRBV7-6 and TRBJ2-1, with 10 bases matching TRBD2. Germline-derived CDR1 and CDR2 are SGHVS and FNYEAQ. The CDR3 totals 15 residues. After removal of 5 bases from V and 11 bases from J, the junction contained 12 bases not matched to a gene. The CDR3 region is CASSISGGTLGKQFF. CDR3 bases: TGTGCCAGCAGCATTAGCGGGGGGACGTTGGGGAAGCAGTTCTTC.

This clone came up once. The chain links TRBV7-2 to TRBJ2-4; D tentatively fits TRBD1 or TRBD2 (6 bases each). Germline CDR1 is SGHTA and CDR2 is FQGNSA. Trimming cost V 1 base and J 10 bases, with 17 bases left between them. The length of the CDR3 is 15 residues. The CDR3 loop is CASSLGPGAGEIQYF. In DNA form, the CDR3 reads TGTGCCAGCAGCTTAGGACCGGGGGCCGGGGAGATTCAGTACTTC. Drawing the rest from reference TRBV7-2 and TRBJ2-4, the complete variable domain is GAGVSQSPSNKVTEKGKDVELRCDPISGHTALYWYRQSLGQGLEFLIYFQGNSAPDKSGLPSDRFSAERTGGSVSTLTIQRTQQEDSAVYLCASSLGPGAGEIQYFGAGTRLSVL.

A few counts support this clone. The chain carries TRBV4-1 and TRBJ1-2; D is uncertain. The CDR3 covers 14 residues. V lost 4 bases and J lost 4, with 13 bases in between. In germline, CDR1 is MGHRA, CDR2 YSYEKL. CDR3 residues: CASSLSKSGYGYTF. CDR3 sequence (DNA): TGCGCCAGCAGCCTAAGCAAGAGTGGCTATGGCTACACCTTC.

In its sample, this clone was seen a few times. The rearrangement uses TRBV6-5 and TRBJ2-7; the D gene is possibly TRBD2 (5 bases). The CDR3 totals 15 residues. V was trimmed by 6 bases and J by 7 bases, leaving 22 bases between them. The germline V gene encodes CDR1 MNHEY and CDR2 SVGAGI. Here the CDR3 reads CASSPRGNIAGEQYF. The CDR3, as DNA: TGTGCCAGCAGCCCCCGGGGAAATATCGCGGGTGAGCAGTACTTC.

The chain recombines TRBV10-1 with TRBJ2-1, with 7 bases fitting TRBD2. Germline lookup yields CDR1 WNHNN and CDR2 SYGVQD (reference sequence). This CDR3 contains 16 residues. The V gene end was trimmed by 0 bases and the J gene end by 9 bases; junction bases not matched to a gene: 11. The CDR3 DNA reads as TGCGCCAGCAGTGAGTCGCGTTCGGCTAGCGGACTTGAGCAGTTCTTC. It encodes CASSESRSASGLEQFF.

This chain connects TRBV15 to TRBJ1-3, with D maybe TRBD1 (6 bases). The germline V gene has CDR1 LNHNV and CDR2 YYDKDF (reference sequence). V was clipped by 3 bases and J by 1 base, with 19 bases between them. The CDR3 is 18 amino acids. The CDR3: CATSSLGSGGASGNTIYF. CDR3 DNA: TGTGCCACCAGCAGCCTGGGGTCCGGGGGGGCGTCTGGAAACACCATATATTTT.

Concerning this clone: Other DNA sequences from this sample encode an identical CDR3 as well. CDR3 in DNA: TGTGCCACCAGCAGAGATGGAGCTGGAAACACCATATATTTT. It yields the protein CATSRDGAGNTIYF. This sequence joins TRBV15 and TRBJ1-3; no clear D. Germline CDR1 reads LNHNV; CDR2 reads YYDKDF (reference sequence). CDR3 length equals 14 residues. The V end was cut by 0 bases, the J end by 2 bases, with 5 bases between.

V is TRBV2 and J is TRBJ2-3, with 8 positions matching TRBD2. Germline loops: CDR1 SNHLY, CDR2 FYNNEI. V trimming: 6 bases; J trimming: 5 bases; junction bases outside the gene matches: 13. The CDR3 extends over 16 amino acids. The CDR3 sequence: CASSNPYRGGRDTQYF. For the CDR3, the DNA is TGTGCCAGCAGCAACCCGTATCGGGGGGGCCGAGATACGCAGTATTTT. Complete variable domain (other parts from reference TRBV2 and TRBJ2-3): EPEVTQTPSHQVTQMGQEVILRCVPISNHLYFYWYRQILGQKVEFLVSFYNNEISEKSEIFDDQFSVERPDGSNFTLKIRSTKLEDSAMYFCASSNPYRGGRDTQYFGPGTRLTVL.

The count of this clone is one. The chain recombines TRBV9 with TRBJ2-2; 11 positions agree with TRBD2. V dropped 0 bases and J dropped 5; count of bases not matched to a gene: 3. Germline-derived CDR1 and CDR2 are SGDLS and YYNGEE. The CDR3 extends over 16 amino acids. The CDR3 DNA reads as TGTGCCAGCAGCGTAGGGTCTAGCGGGGGGACCGGGGAGCTGTTTTTT. This translates into CASSVGSSGGTGELFF.

This clone was seen only once. V is TRBV7-2 and J is TRBJ1-1, with D maybe TRBD1 (5 bases). Germline CDR1 reads SGHTA; CDR2 reads FQGNSA. The V and J ends lost 3 bases and 2 bases respectively, with 7 bases between them. The CDR3 sequence is 13 residues long. The CDR3 DNA sequence: TGTGCCAGCAGCTTGAGGGGTAACACTGAAGCTTTCTTT. Protein product: CASSLRGNTEAFF.

V gene TRBV4-1 combines with J gene TRBJ1-4; D gene unclear. Germline V lookup: CDR1 MGHRA, CDR2 YSYEKL. The CDR3 consists of 12 residues. V dropped 6 bases and J dropped 3 bases, with 5 bases sitting between them. The CDR3 loop reads CASRRPNEKLFF. The DNA for the CDR3 is TGCGCCAGCAGAAGGCCTAATGAAAAACTGTTTTTT.

V is TRBV4-3 and J is TRBJ1-2; the match to TRBD1 covers 7 bases. CDR3 length equals 17 residues. With 4 bases clipped from V and 4 bases from J, the junction kept 15 bases outside the gene matches. Germline CDR1 is LGHNA and CDR2 is YSLEER. CDR3 nucleotide sequence: TGCGCCAGCAGCCCGAGGTGGAGGGACCGGGACAGCTATGGCTACACCTTC. It encodes CASSPRWRDRDSYGYTF.

This clone came up a few times. The chain uses TRBV5-4 and TRBJ1-6, with 7 bases fitting TRBD1. The germline gives CDR1 SGHNT, CDR2 YYREEE (reference sequence). V lost 2 bases, J lost 9 bases, and 8 bases stayed unmatched. The CDR3 loop spans 15 amino acids. CDR3 DNA sequence: TGTGCCAGCAGCTTCGATCAGGGGGTAGCTTCACCCCTCCACTTT. It encodes CASSFDQGVASPLHF.